Below, 18 T cell receptor beta chains from the same sample are listed, as sequenced in a study of Graves' ophthalmopathy and Graves' hyperthyroidism. TCR beta CDR3 amplification used RNA transcripts. Following a first-round RT-PCR that used HTBI primers, a second-round multiplex PCR was carried out. TCRdb reprocessed the multiplex PCR reads via MiXCR and lists one record per CDR3 protein. The profile covers about 590,000 distinct CDR3 sequences, with roughly 39% appearing a single time and about 4.1% taken by the ten largest. Input material: peripheral blood or thyroid tissue (not recorded which). The receptors shown here come from an adult man with Graves' hyperthyroidism.

This clonotype was seen a single time. The chain couples TRBV29-1 to TRBJ1-2, with unresolved D. Trimming removed 8 bases from V and 4 bases from J, with 14 bases in between. The germline CDR1 and CDR2 sequences are SQVTM and ANQGSEA. This CDR3 spans 12 amino acids. This CDR3 is CSLGRPSYGYTF. CDR3 nucleotide sequence: TGCAGCCTTGGACGGCCTTCCTATGGCTACACCTTC.

With respect to this clonotype: This may arise from a read error, as a much more abundant clone is one base away. Lacking the conserved final phenylalanine or tryptophan, this CDR3 likely reflects a read error. The chain joins TRBV5-1 to TRBJ1-1, with 7 nucleotides matching TRBD1. Germline CDR1 reads SGHRS; CDR2 reads YFSETQ. The CDR3 contains 14 residues. V trimming: 7 bases; J trimming: 3 bases; junction bases outside the gene matches: 9. The CDR3 protein is CASSGQGVYTEAFL. The CDR3 DNA follows: TGCGCCAGCTCCGGGCAGGGGGTTTACACTGAAGCTTTCCTT.

This clonotype was counted at least ten times. The rearrangement uses TRBV20-1 and TRBJ1-6; D unresolved. The V gene lost 0 bases and the J gene lost 7 bases, with 7 bases spanning the gap. The CDR3 contains 13 residues. Looked up from germline, CDR1 is DFQATT and CDR2 is SNEGSKA (reference sequence). CDR3 sequence (DNA): TGCAGTGCTAGAGATTACGGAAATTCACCCCTCCACTTT. The encoded protein is CSARDYGNSPLHF.

As to this clonotype: A much larger clone lies a single base off, so this may be a read error. This chain's CDR3 is CASSSTAPQQETQYF. CDR3 DNA: TGCGCCAGCAGCTCGACAGCGCCTCAACAAGAGACCCAGTACTTC. The chain combines TRBV5-1 with TRBJ2-5; TRBD1 is a possible D gene (5 bases). Germline V CDR1 and CDR2: SGHRS, YFSETQ. Trimming pared 3 bases from V and 2 bases from J, leaving 14 bases between. This CDR3 is 15 amino acids long.

This clonotype was seen at least ten times. The rearrangement uses TRBV9 and TRBJ2-5; 7 bases map to TRBD1. In germline, CDR1 is SGDLS, CDR2 YYNGEE. The V gene end was trimmed by 6 bases and the J gene end by 2 bases; junction bases not matched to a gene: 10. This CDR3 region has 15 residues. The CDR3 is CASTEEAGGQETQYF. Written as DNA, the CDR3 is TGTGCCAGCACCGAAGAAGCAGGGGGTCAAGAGACCCAGTACTTC.

The chain joins TRBV29-1 to TRBJ2-7, with 9 bases that match TRBD1. Germline assignment: CDR1 SQVTM and CDR2 ANQGSEA. The ends lost 4 bases at V and 2 bases at J; junction bases unmatched: 6. The CDR3 is made up of 14 amino acids. The CDR3 DNA is TGCAGCGTTGCCGGGACAGGGACGACCTACGAGCAGTACTTC. This sequence encodes CSVAGTGTTYEQYF.

This clonotype came up a few times. The chain carries TRBV6-5 and TRBJ1-4, with 9 bases identical to TRBD1. The CDR3 is made up of 16 amino acids. The V gene's germline CDR1 is MNHEY and CDR2 SVGAGI. V dropped 4 bases and J dropped 7; count of bases not matched to a gene: 10. In nucleotides, the CDR3 is TGTGCCAGCAGTTCGCCGGGACAGGGAGGAGGTGAAAAACTGTTTTTT. Its translation: CASSSPGQGGGEKLFF.

J is TRBJ2-5 and V is TRBV19; possible D gene TRBD2, 6 bases. The ends were cut back, 7 bases at V and 5 bases at J, with 14 bases in the middle. The CDR3 is 13 residues long. Germline V gene lookup returns CDR1 LNHDA and CDR2 SQIVND (reference sequence). CDR3 residues: CASTPRGIETQYF. CDR3 sequence (DNA): TGTGCCAGTACCCCTCGGGGGATTGAGACCCAGTACTTC.

The chain employs TRBV7-3 and TRBJ2-3; the match to TRBD2 covers 8 bases. CDR3 length: 16 residues. With 3 bases clipped from V and 0 bases from J, the junction kept 5 bases outside the gene matches. The germline V gene encodes CDR1 SGHTA and CDR2 FQGTGA. The chain's CDR3 is CASSFGLAGSTDTQYF. The DNA of the CDR3 is TGTGCCAGCAGCTTCGGCCTAGCGGGTAGCACAGATACGCAGTATTTT.

The chain employs TRBV19 and TRBJ2-3; 10 bases align to TRBD1. V lost 4 bases to trimming and J lost 2 bases; unmatched junction nucleotides: 6. The CDR3 is 16 amino acids. From germline, CDR1 is LNHDA and CDR2 SQIVND (reference sequence). The CDR3 loop is CASSKDRGRVTDTQYF. The CDR3 DNA reads as TGTGCCAGTAGTAAGGACAGGGGGAGAGTCACAGATACGCAGTATTTT.

As regards this clonotype: A much larger clone differs from this one at a single base, so this may be a read error. The rearrangement joins TRBV6-5 to TRBJ2-7; D is perhaps TRBD1 or TRBD2 (5 bases each). CDR1 is MNHEY, CDR2 SVGAGI, per germline. V was shortened by 2 bases and J by 3 bases, with 11 bases between the two germline ends. This CDR3 comprises 14 residues. CDR3 loop: CASSYTGTGYEQYF. CDR3 bases: TGTGCCAGCAGTTACACCGGGACGGGCTACGAGCAGTACTTC.

The sample holds many counts of this clonotype. The genes are TRBV2 and TRBJ1-2, with D tentatively TRBD1 (5 bases). The germline CDR1 and CDR2 sequences are SNHLY and FYNNEI. The CDR3 has 14 amino acids. The ends were cut back, 1 base at V and 4 bases at J, with 10 bases in the middle. CDR3 residues: CASSEGRGGYGYTF. Written as DNA, the CDR3 is TGTGCCAGCAGTGAAGGACGGGGGGGCTATGGCTACACCTTC.

Here the CDR3 DNA reads TGTGCCAGCAGCGGACAGGGGACCTCCTACGAGCAGTACTTC. As protein: CASSGQGTSYEQYF. This sequence joins TRBV12-5 and TRBJ2-7, with 9 nucleotides matching TRBD1. There are 14 residues in the CDR3. Germline CDR1 is LGHNT and CDR2 is FRNRAP.

The CDR3 nucleotides read TGTGCCAGCAGTCTACAGGGTGGTGGAAACACCATATATTTT. This codes for CASSLQGGGNTIYF. The chain joins TRBV6-5 to TRBJ1-3, with D possibly being TRBD1 (6 bases). The CDR3 runs 14 residues. CDR1 is MNHEY and CDR2 is SVGAGI in the germline V gene. Trimming removed 5 bases from V and 3 bases from J, with 11 bases in between.

Comment on this clonotype: The junction does not match germline at one end; this may be a read error. V is TRBV19 and J is TRBJ2-5; 7 nucleotides align to TRBD1. CDR1 and CDR2 from the germline V gene are LNHDA and SQIVND (reference sequence). The CDR3 has 12 residues. CDR3 sequence (DNA): TGTGCCAGTAGTATCGTCAGGGGGATCAAGTTCTTC. Its translation is CASSIVRGIKFF.

This clonotype was recorded at least ten times. This chain joins TRBV15 and TRBJ2-2, with TRBD1 as a possible D gene (5 bases). Germline CDR1 is LNHNV and CDR2 is YYDKDF (reference sequence). This CDR3 region has 12 residues. Trimming took off 3 bases at V and 6 bases at J, with 5 bases between the two ends. The CDR3 nucleotides are TGTGCCACCAGCAGCAGGGCCGGGGAGCTGTTTTTT. It codes for CATSSRAGELFF.

This clonotype was found once. A read error may be the cause here, since a much bigger clone is one base away. The chain has TRBV7-6 and TRBJ2-2; possible D gene TRBD1, 6 bases. Germline CDR1 SGHVS, CDR2 FNYEAQ. This CDR3 region has 15 residues. The CDR3 DNA follows: TGTGCCAGCAGCTTAGCTCAGGGGACCACCGGGAAGCTGTTTTTT. Translating it yields CASSLAQGTTGKLFF.

With respect to this clonotype: A read error may explain this, as a much larger clone is one base away. The V and J genes are TRBV9 and TRBJ1-5; D gene ambiguous. The V and J ends lost 0 bases and 9 bases respectively, with 10 bases between them. The CDR3 totals 13 residues. Germline V gives CDR1 SGDLS, CDR2 YYNGEE. The CDR3 DNA sequence: TGTGCCAGCAGCGTAGCTCCGGATCGGCCCCAGCATTTT. The encoded protein is CASSVAPDRPQHF. The entire variable domain, with the rest obtained from reference TRBV9 and TRBJ1-5, is as follows: DSGVTQTPKHLITATGQRVTLRCSPRSGDLSVYWYQQSLDQGLQFLIQYYNGEERAKGNILERFSAQQFPDLHSELNLSSLELGDSALYFCASSVAPDRPQHFGDGTRLSIL.